The next 25 T cell receptor beta chains were all read from a single sample in a study of T cells in Graves' hyperthyroidism and ophthalmopathy. RNA transcripts provided the source from which TCR beta CDR3 regions were amplified. HTBI primers were the set used in a first-round RT-PCR of the TCR CDR3. MiXCR was run by TCRdb on the multiplex PCR reads, yielding one entry per CDR3 protein. Of over 90,000 distinct CDR3 sequences listed, roughly 44% are singletons. The sequencing sample was made of blood. These receptors were taken from a man in his forties or fifties with Graves' hyperthyroidism.

Notes on this clonotype: Likely a read error: the CDR3 ends without its conserved phenylalanine or tryptophan. The DNA is omitted, as the CDR3 cannot be located on it reliably, and the CDR3 follows TCRdb's listing. The V gene is TRBV2, the J gene TRBJ1-5; the DNA was not used to check the table's D call, TRBD1. Germline CDR1 is SNHLY and CDR2 is FYNNEI. The CDR3 totals 14 residues, both ends included. CDR3 region: CASRRQGGDQPQHL.

This clonotype was counted many times. The CDR3 sequence is CAISDSLLASTYEQYF. Written as DNA, the CDR3 is TGTGCCATCAGTGATTCCCTTCTAGCGAGTACCTACGAGCAGTACTTC. The rearrangement links TRBV10-3 to TRBJ2-7; D possibly corresponds to TRBD2 (6 bases). Trimming shortened V by 3 bases and J by 2 bases, and 17 bases separated the two germline ends. The germline CDR1 and CDR2 sequences are ENHRY and SYGVKD. The CDR3 length is 16 residues.

The chain uses TRBV11-1 and TRBJ2-7; 7 nucleotides match TRBD1. CDR1 and CDR2 (germline): SGHAT, FQDESV (reference sequence). The CDR3 has 14 amino acids. J was trimmed by 3 bases and V by 5 bases; bases with no gene match: 7. This CDR3 reads CASSMGDRRYEQYF. The CDR3 bases are TGTGCCAGCAGCATGGGGGACAGACGCTACGAGCAGTACTTC.

This clonotype came up many times. One base away lies a much larger clone, so this may be a sequencing read error. The CDR3 does not close with the conserved phenylalanine or tryptophan, likely indicating a read error. This chain uses TRBV20-1 with TRBJ1-6; 12 positions agree with TRBD1. Unmatched junction bases numbered 4, after V lost 1 base and J lost 6 bases. This CDR3 is 16 amino acids long. From germline, CDR1 is DFQATT and CDR2 SNEGSKA (reference sequence). This chain's CDR3 is CSARVGDRGRNSPLHL. In nucleotides, the CDR3 is TGCAGTGCTAGAGTAGGGGACAGGGGGCGTAATTCACCCCTCCACCTT.

This rearrangement joins TRBV7-9 to TRBJ2-1, with D maybe TRBD1 (6 bases). Trimming pared 5 bases from V and 9 bases from J, leaving 17 bases between. This CDR3 contains 14 residues. CDR1 is SEHNR, CDR2 FQNEAQ, per germline (reference sequence). CDR3: CASSTGQTNTEQFF. CDR3 nucleotide sequence: TGTGCCAGCAGCACCGGACAGACGAACACTGAGCAGTTCTTC.

J is TRBJ2-5 and V is TRBV29-1; D might be TRBD2 (6 bases). The V and J ends lost 6 bases and 14 bases respectively, with 16 bases between them. The length of the CDR3 is 10 residues. CDR1 is SQVTM and CDR2 is ANQGSEA in the germline V gene. CDR3 DNA sequence: TGCAGCGTCCCTCCTGGGGGGTCTTACTTC. It yields the protein CSVPPGGSYF.

This clonotype was observed many times. The chain links TRBV28 to TRBJ1-1; no firm D call. Germline CDR1 reads MDHEN; CDR2 reads SYDVKM. V lost 0 bases and J lost 10, with 9 bases in between. The CDR3 runs 12 residues. The CDR3 sequence is CASSLWIGRAFF. CDR3 bases: TGTGCCAGCAGTTTATGGATTGGCCGAGCTTTCTTT.

This clonotype was seen many times. This chain joins TRBV19 and TRBJ1-6; no clear D. This CDR3 is 16 amino acids long. Germline assignment: CDR1 LNHDA and CDR2 SQIVND (reference sequence). V shed 8 bases and J shed 1 base, with 15 bases lying between them. The CDR3 DNA is TGTGCCAGTGGTCCCTATTCCGGTTCCTATAATTCACCCCTCCACTTT. This gives the protein CASGPYSGSYNSPLHF.

This clonotype was recorded at least ten times. This chain uses TRBV5-1 with TRBJ2-2, with D hard to call. CDR1 is SGHRS and CDR2 is YFSETQ in the germline V gene. The V end was cut by 2 bases, the J end by 5 bases, with 7 bases between. This CDR3 is 13 amino acids long. CDR3 bases: TGCGCCAGCAGCTTTACCCTGACCGGGGAGCTGTTTTTT. It codes for CASSFTLTGELFF.

Concerning this clonotype: One end of the junction is discordant with germline, which a read error may explain. J is TRBJ2-5 and V is TRBV7-9, with TRBD2 identical over 8 bases. CDR1 is SEHNR, CDR2 FQNEAQ, per germline (reference sequence). The CDR3 contains 13 residues. In DNA, the CDR3 is TGTGACAGCTCACCGGGACTAGTTGAGACCCAGTACTTC. Amino acids: CDSSPGLVETQYF.

At least ten counts were recorded for this clonotype. This CDR3 is CASSLVGTSGRIIDNEQFF. For the CDR3, the DNA is TGTGCCAGCAGCTTAGTTGGGACTAGCGGGAGAATCATAGACAATGAGCAGTTCTTC. J is TRBJ2-1 and V is TRBV7-9, with 14 positions matching TRBD2. Germline V gene sequence: CDR1 SEHNR, CDR2 FQNEAQ (reference sequence). This CDR3 contains 19 residues. Unmatched junction bases numbered 10, after V lost 1 base and J lost 5 bases. The full variable domain, its missing parts supplied by reference TRBV7-9 and TRBJ2-1, is DTGVSQNPRHKITKRGQNVTFRCDPISEHNRLYWYRQTLGQGPEFLTYFQNEAQLEKSRLLSDRFSAERPKGSFSTLEIQRTEQGDSAMYLCASSLVGTSGRIIDNEQFFGPGTRLTVL.

This clonotype has at least ten counts. The V gene is TRBV5-8, the J gene TRBJ2-1; 11 positions match TRBD2. The CDR3 has 14 amino acids. Germline CDR1 SGHTS, CDR2 YDEGEE. V gave up 4 bases and J gave up 8 bases; unmatched junction bases: 5. The CDR3 spells CASSVAGGPYEQFF. The CDR3 DNA reads TGTGCCAGCAGCGTAGCGGGGGGGCCTTATGAGCAGTTCTTC.

The V call is TRBV4-1, the J call TRBJ1-1, with D unresolved. V gave up 0 bases and J gave up 14 bases, with 22 bases separating them. The germline gives CDR1 MGHRA, CDR2 YSYEKL. The CDR3 length is 15 residues. DNA for the CDR3: TGCGCCAGCAGCCAAGATGCGGGGATCCTTTTAAATTCCTTCTTT. Encoded protein: CASSQDAGILLNSFF.

The chain has TRBV20-1 and TRBJ1-2, with 10 positions matching TRBD1. CDR1 is DFQATT and CDR2 is SNEGSKA in the germline V gene (reference sequence). J was trimmed by 8 bases and V by 1 base; bases with no gene match: 4. The length of the CDR3 is 13 residues. The CDR3 sequence: CSARGGTGVGYTF. CDR3 in DNA: TGCAGTGCTAGAGGAGGGACAGGGGTCGGCTACACCTTC.

Turning to this clonotype: The junction does not match germline at one end; this may be a read error. The chain uses TRBV25-1 and TRBJ2-7; a possible D gene is TRBD2 (6 bases). CDR3 size: 14 residues. Germline V lookup: CDR1 MGHDK, CDR2 SYGVNS. CDR3 sequence (DNA): TGTGCCAGCAGCCGTCGAACTAGCAGGGACGAGCAGTGCTTC. Translation: CASSRRTSRDEQCF.

Turning to this clonotype: The limits of the CDR3 on the DNA are not certain, so only TCRdb's listed CDR3 is given. V gene TRBV10-2 combines with J gene TRBJ2-2; no DNA check was done on the table's D call, TRBD1. The germline V gene has CDR1 WSHSY and CDR2 SAAADI. Inclusive of both ends, the CDR3 amounts to 24 amino acids. CDR3 in amino acids: CASSEWGVRPYEQYFGPGTGELFF.

At least ten counts were recorded for this clonotype. The rearrangement uses TRBV6-4 and TRBJ2-2; the D is unclear. This CDR3 has 16 amino acids. V lost 4 bases and J 0 bases, leaving 12 bases between the germline ends. CDR1 and CDR2 from the germline V gene are MRHNA and SNTAGT. CDR3 residues: CASSAHRTTNTGELFF. The CDR3 DNA sequence: TGTGCCAGCAGTGCACACAGAACTACGAACACCGGGGAGCTGTTTTTT.

J is TRBJ1-5 and V is TRBV2, with D possibly matching TRBD1 (5 bases). Looked up from germline, CDR1 is SNHLY and CDR2 is FYNNEI. V lost 7 bases, J lost 11 bases, and 21 bases lay in between. CDR3 length: 14 residues. CDR3 coding DNA: TGTGCCAGCAAATTGGGAGGGACTTTAGAGACCCAGCATTTT. Translating gives CASKLGGTLETQHF.

The V gene is TRBV7-2, the J gene TRBJ2-7, with TRBD2 matching over 8 bases. CDR3 length: 13 amino acids. Per the germline V gene, CDR1 is SGHTA and CDR2 is FQGNSA. The V and J ends lost 11 bases and 6 bases, in that order; junction bases with no gene match: 12. CDR3 in amino acids: CAWSSTREGEQYF. The CDR3 nucleotides read TGTGCCTGGAGCTCAACTCGGGAGGGCGAGCAGTACTTC.

This clonotype was picked up a small number of times. The rearrangement uses TRBV25-1 and TRBJ2-1; tentatively, D is TRBD2 (5 bases). Trimming took off 8 bases at V and 7 bases at J, with 21 bases between the two ends. The CDR3 is 15 residues long. Germline values: CDR1 MGHDK, CDR2 SYGVNS. CDR3 sequence reads: CASSPTGNWRNEQFF. The CDR3 nucleotides read TGTGCCAGCTCACCAACGGGGAACTGGAGGAATGAGCAGTTCTTC.

CDR3 DNA sequence: TGTGCCAGCAGTGAAGACGTCAGGGTGAGTGAGCAGTACTTC. Amino acid sequence: CASSEDVRVSEQYF. The chain recombines TRBV6-1 with TRBJ2-7; the D gene is possibly TRBD1 (5 bases). CDR1 is MNHNS, CDR2 SASEGT, per germline. This CDR3 spans 14 amino acids. V lost 1 base and J 7 bases, leaving 14 bases between the germline ends.

This clonotype was seen many times. The CDR3 DNA reads TGTGCCAGCAGCTCCGGGGCGGGCAATGAGCAGTTCTTC. It yields the protein CASSSGAGNEQFF. The gene calls are TRBV6-5 and TRBJ2-1; the D call may be TRBD1 or TRBD2 (5 bases each). V was cut by 6 bases and J by 6 bases, with 12 bases left in between. The germline V gene encodes CDR1 MNHEY and CDR2 SVGAGI. CDR3 length equals 13 residues.

The chain carries TRBV7-3 and TRBJ2-5; TRBD2 might be the D (6 bases). V dropped 0 bases and J dropped 12 bases, with 8 bases sitting between them. The CDR3 sequence is 11 residues long. Per germline, CDR1 SGHTA and CDR2 FQGTGA. The CDR3 protein is CASSLTEGKYF. CDR3 sequence (DNA): TGTGCCAGCAGCTTAACGGAGGGGAAGTACTTC.

This clonotype occurred many times. J is TRBJ1-2 and V is TRBV7-9; TRBD1 might be the D (6 bases). Germline V gene data show CDR1 as SEHNR and CDR2 as FQNEAQ (reference sequence). The CDR3 contains 19 residues. V lost 5 bases and J lost 4, with 29 bases in between. In DNA form, the CDR3 reads TGTGCCAGCAGCCAAGAACCGACAGGTTGGGCCGTATCTCTCTATGGCTACACCTTC. Amino acid sequence: CASSQEPTGWAVSLYGYTF.

This clonotype was observed at least ten times. The chain links TRBV12-3 or TRBV12-4 to TRBJ2-1, with 7 nucleotides matching TRBD1. The CDR3 loop spans 15 amino acids. Trimming at V came to 5 bases and at J to 5 bases, leaving 9 bases not matched to a gene. The CDR3 is CASSTTRQGDNEQFF. The DNA for the CDR3 is TGTGCCAGCAGTACCACGCGACAGGGAGACAATGAGCAGTTCTTC.